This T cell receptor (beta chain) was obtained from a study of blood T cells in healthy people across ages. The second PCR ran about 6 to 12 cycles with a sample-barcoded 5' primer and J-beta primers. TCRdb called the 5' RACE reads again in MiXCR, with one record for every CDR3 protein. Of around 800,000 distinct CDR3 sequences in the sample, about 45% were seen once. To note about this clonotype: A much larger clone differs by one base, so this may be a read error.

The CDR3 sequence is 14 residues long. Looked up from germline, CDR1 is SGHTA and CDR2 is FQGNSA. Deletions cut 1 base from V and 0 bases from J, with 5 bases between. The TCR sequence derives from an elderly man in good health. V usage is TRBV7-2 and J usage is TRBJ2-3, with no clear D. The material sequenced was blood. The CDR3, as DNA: TGTGCCAGCAGCTTAGTGCCTAGCACAGATACGCAGTATTTT. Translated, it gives CASSLVPSTDTQYF.